What follows describes a single TCR beta chain. The data derive from a study of blood T cell repertoires in COVID-19. In the source study's methods: By means of reference gene primer amplification, nucleated cell counts were estimated. Using immunoSEQ multiplex PCR, the repertoire was profiled, and TCRdb retains in-frame clones only, with some absent. For V, J and clone size, that table is used; D and trimming come from the DNA. The table records roughly 180,000 clones, roughly three quarters of them present only once. Germline loops: CDR1 SGHNT, CDR2 YENEEA. The V gene lost 4 bases and the J gene lost 2 bases, with 9 bases spanning the gap. The CDR3 has 13 residues.

This chain connects TRBV11-3 to TRBJ2-7; D might be TRBD2 (5 bases). The sample taken for sequencing was PBMCs or T cells enriched from blood (not recorded which). The source of this sequence is a man aged 55-75 years who had been exposed to COVID-19. The CDR3 DNA follows: TGTGCCAGCAGCTCCCGGGAAACCTACGAGCAGTACTTC. Translation: CASSSRETYEQYF.